This T cell receptor (beta chain) is from a study of T cells in Graves' hyperthyroidism and ophthalmopathy. Study-level information: Upon initial diagnosis and before any treatment, peripheral blood was collected. Study-level results: Peripheral blood also featured most of the thyroid clonotypes expanded above 0.001.

Germline V CDR1 and CDR2: KGHSH, LQKENI. V lost 2 bases and J lost 8, with 10 bases in between. The CDR3 totals 13 residues. This clonotype was picked up many times. Antigen specificity is unknown. The investigators amplified TCR beta CDR3 regions from RNA transcripts. HTBI primers were employed in a first-round RT-PCR of the TCR CDR3. From the multiplex PCR reads, TCRdb called clonotypes with MiXCR, one entry per CDR3 protein. The sample has roughly 720,000 distinct CDR3 sequences, 15% to 20% seen once. The J gene is TRBJ2-1, the V gene TRBV18; D gene uncertain. Sequencing was carried out using blood. The receptor comes from a man in his fifties or sixties with Graves' hyperthyroidism. The CDR3 is CASSPGFVYEQFF. CDR3 sequence (DNA): TGTGCCAGCTCACCAGGGTTTGTGTATGAGCAGTTCTTC.